This T cell receptor beta chain was sequenced for a study of blood T cell repertoires in COVID-19. Study details: T cells, B-cell-depleted T cells, or PBMCs supplied cDNA or gDNA.

Data came from immunoSEQ multiplex PCR; TCRdb stores just in-frame clones and leaves some out. The sample lists about 140,000 clones; 65% to 85% were seen once. From germline, CDR1 is SGHTA and CDR2 FQGNSA. The CDR3 loop spans 15 amino acids. V trimming: 3 bases; J trimming: 14 bases; junction bases outside the gene matches: 9. Across 24 US areas, participants ranged in age from 18 to 89 years. Participant reports of clinical history set cohort assignment. This clone has just one count. The V call is TRBV7-2, the J call TRBJ2-6; 11 positions agree with TRBD1. The specimen was PBMCs or T cells enriched from blood (not recorded which). This TCR derives from a man in his 70s who had been exposed to COVID-19. The CDR3 loop is CASSFRDRGGPILTF. The CDR3 coding sequence is TGTGCCAGCAGCTTCCGGGACAGGGGGGGGCCTATCCTGACTTTC.